The 18 T cell receptor beta chains in this list originate from one sample, sequenced in a study of brain metastases from non-small cell lung cancer. Here immunoSEQ multiplex PCR was the method, and the copy in TCRdb shows in-frame clones only, minus some. This table has more than 700 clones, less than 90% appearing once. The sample was tumor-adjacent normal tissue. Receptor source: a donor at least 40 years old with non-small cell lung cancer.

This chain uses TRBV7-3 with TRBJ1-6, with 7 bases fitting TRBD1. Per the germline V gene, CDR1 is SGHTA and CDR2 is FQGTGA. With 5 bases clipped from V and 9 bases from J, the junction kept 7 bases outside the gene matches. The CDR3 has 14 residues. As DNA, the CDR3 is TGTGCCAGCAGCCGGCGACAGGGAGGTTCACCCCTCCACTTT. This codes for CASSRRQGGSPLHF.

The rearrangement uses TRBV6-1 and TRBJ2-2; unclear D gene. This CDR3 has 14 residues. V was cut by 1 base and J by 5 bases, with 8 bases left in between. CDR1 is MNHNS, CDR2 SASEGT, per germline. CDR3 nucleotide sequence: TGTGCCAGCAGTGAAGGTTGGGATACCGGGGAGCTGTTTTTT. Protein sequence: CASSEGWDTGELFF.

V usage is TRBV6-5 and J usage is TRBJ2-3, with D unclear. Trimming stripped 9 bases from V and 2 bases from J, with 15 bases between. Germline CDR1 MNHEY, CDR2 SVGAGI. The CDR3 length is 14 residues. The CDR3 DNA is TGTGCCAGTAATACTCACCCCGTCACAGATACGCAGTATTTT. This sequence encodes CASNTHPVTDTQYF.

This clone turned up a few times. The DNA of the CDR3 is TGTGCCACCAGCCCTCGGCAGGACAGAGCCTTTCAGCCCCAGCATTTT. Protein sequence: CATSPRQDRAFQPQHF. This chain joins TRBV15 and TRBJ1-5, with a possible D match to TRBD1 (6 bases). The CDR3 sequence is 16 residues long. The V end was cut by 5 bases, the J end by 6 bases, with 20 bases between. CDR1 is LNHNV, CDR2 YYDKDF, per germline (reference sequence).

V usage is TRBV6-5 and J usage is TRBJ1-1; D perhaps matches TRBD1 (6 bases). The germline V and J ends were trimmed by 0 bases and 3 bases, with 8 bases remaining between them. Germline V gives CDR1 MNHEY, CDR2 SVGAGI. CDR3 length: 14 residues. The DNA of the CDR3 is TGTGCCAGCAGTTACTCGTCAGGGGACACTGAAGCTTTCTTT. Translation gives CASSYSSGDTEAFF.

Written as DNA, the CDR3 is TGTGCCAGCAGCTGGCGAGGGGGAGGTCTGGGCTATGGCTACACCTTC. This codes for CASSWRGGGLGYGYTF. The gene calls are TRBV7-9 and TRBJ1-2; TRBD1 is a possible D gene (6 bases). The CDR3 length is 16 residues. V lost 4 bases, J lost 4 bases, and 19 bases lay in between. Per the germline V gene, CDR1 is SEHNR and CDR2 is FQNEAQ (reference sequence).

The chain combines TRBV4-3 with TRBJ1-6; D call uncertain. Trimming shortened V by 8 bases and J by 9 bases, and 17 bases separated the two germline ends. This CDR3 has 14 residues. Looked up from germline, CDR1 is LGHNA and CDR2 is YSLEER. CDR3 DNA sequence: TGCGCCAGCTCTCCCCACGAGGAAGGTTCACCCCTCCACTTT. It translates to CASSPHEEGSPLHF.

This clone was detected a few times. The chain uses TRBV24-1 and TRBJ2-2; TRBD1 agrees at 11 bases. Germline CDR1 KGHDR, CDR2 SFDVKD. The trim removed 0 bases at V and 5 bases at J, leaving 4 bases unmatched. The CDR3 runs 17 residues. The CDR3 bases are TGTGCCACCAGTGATTTGGGACAGGGGGCTATGACCGGGGAGCTGTTTTTT. Translated, it gives CATSDLGQGAMTGELFF.

This chain joins TRBV27 and TRBJ1-6, with D hard to call. Germline lookup yields CDR1 MNHEY and CDR2 SMNVEV (reference sequence). This CDR3 is built from 16 residues. With 3 bases removed from V and 12 bases from J, the gap between germline ends came to 21 bases. Here the CDR3 DNA reads TGTGCCAGCAGTTTTAAGGGCCCAAGAGGAGATTTACCCCTCCACTTT. As protein: CASSFKGPRGDLPLHF.

This rearrangement joins TRBV7-3 to TRBJ2-1; TRBD1 matches at 9 bases. CDR1 SGHTA and CDR2 FQGTGA come from the germline V gene. With 4 bases clipped from V and 7 bases from J, the junction kept 8 bases outside the gene matches. The CDR3 sequence is 15 residues long. CDR3 loop: CASSSGTGSLNEQFF. In DNA form, the CDR3 reads TGTGCCAGCAGCTCCGGGACAGGGTCATTGAATGAGCAGTTCTTC.

The CDR3 coding sequence is TGCAGCGCCCGCCTGGAACAGGGAGTACCTGAAGCTTTCTTT. Protein: CSARLEQGVPEAFF. V gene TRBV29-1 combines with J gene TRBJ1-1; maybe TRBD1 (6 bases). This CDR3 spans 14 amino acids. With 7 bases removed from V and 6 bases from J, the gap between germline ends came to 21 bases. Germline assignment: CDR1 SQVTM and CDR2 ANQGSEA.

This chain joins TRBV6-5 and TRBJ2-5; the D is unclear. The germline V gene has CDR1 MNHEY and CDR2 SVGAGI. V was trimmed by 5 bases and J by 2 bases, leaving 12 bases between them. CDR3 length: 14 residues. CDR3 sequence reads: CASSPLSLQETQYF. For the CDR3, the DNA is TGTGCCAGCAGTCCTTTATCCCTTCAAGAGACCCAGTACTTC.

The CDR3 DNA reads as TGTGCCAGCAAGGGGGGCGTGGAAAAACTGTTTTTT. Translated, it gives CASKGGVEKLFF. The chain recombines TRBV28 with TRBJ1-4, with D perhaps TRBD1 (6 bases). The germline V gene encodes CDR1 MDHEN and CDR2 SYDVKM. The CDR3 has 12 amino acids. V dropped 7 bases and J dropped 8 bases, with 11 bases sitting between them.

In nucleotides, the CDR3 is TGTGCCAGCAGCACCACGACTAGCGGGGGGGAAGAGACCCAGTACTTC. Translating it yields CASSTTTSGGEETQYF. The chain uses TRBV2 and TRBJ2-5; the match to TRBD2 covers 14 bases. This CDR3 is built from 16 residues. Trimming cost V 6 bases and J 3 bases; bases outside gene matches: 6. In germline, CDR1 is SNHLY, CDR2 FYNNEI.

A few counts support this clone. V and J are TRBV24-1 and TRBJ1-5; 9 nucleotides agree with TRBD1. The CDR3 runs 14 residues. Germline V lookup: CDR1 KGHDR, CDR2 SFDVKD. The V segment lost 9 bases and the J segment 1 base; nucleotides outside the gene matches: 3. The CDR3 DNA follows: TGTGCCACCTGGACAGGGGACAGCAATCAGCCCCAGCATTTT. Protein product: CATWTGDSNQPQHF.

The chain is built from TRBV6-1 and TRBJ1-2, with D unresolved. The V and J ends lost 3 bases and 4 bases respectively, with 9 bases between them. The V gene's germline CDR1 is MNHNS and CDR2 SASEGT. CDR3 length equals 13 residues. The CDR3 nucleotides read TGTGCCAGCAGTGACAATGCGGGCTATGGCTACACCTTC. As protein: CASSDNAGYGYTF.

This chain's CDR3 is CASSRLRTSGGSTDTQYF. The CDR3 nucleotides are TGTGCCAGCAGCCGCCTCAGGACTAGCGGGGGTAGCACAGATACGCAGTATTTT. This chain uses TRBV14 with TRBJ2-3; 13 nucleotides line up with TRBD2. The ends lost 4 bases at V and 0 bases at J; junction bases unmatched: 7. CDR1 is SGHDN and CDR2 is FVKESK in the germline V gene. The CDR3 covers 18 residues.

The chain uses TRBV30 and TRBJ1-2; D unclear. V was pared by 0 bases and J by 8 bases, with 10 bases between. Germline-derived CDR1 and CDR2 are GTSNPN and SVGIG (reference sequence). The CDR3 runs to 12 residues. The CDR3 DNA is TGTGCCTGGAGTGTACTGGAACAGGGCTACACCTTC. Translated, it gives CAWSVLEQGYTF. Based on the CDR3 plus reference TRBV30 and TRBJ1-2, the full variable domain is SQTIHQWPATLVQPVGSPLSLECTVEGTSNPNLYWYRQAAGRGLQLLFYSVGIGQISSEVPQNLSASRPQDRQFILSSKKLLLSDSGFYLCAWSVLEQGYTFGSGTRLTVV.